The rows below give T cell receptor beta chains drawn from one sample of a study of T cells in Graves' hyperthyroidism and ophthalmopathy. TCRdb reanalysed the multiplex PCR reads using MiXCR and keeps one entry per CDR3 protein. Altogether roughly 350,000 distinct CDR3 sequences are present, more than 11% being singletons, with the ten largest covering about 22%. The specimen was blood. The receptors shown here come from a woman in her thirties with Graves' hyperthyroidism. Each CDR3 is given with its conserved first and last residue. D genes are given only for firm matches. Size values are once, few and many counts, or a class for expanded clones, and some rows have none.

-,TRBJ2-6,TRBV7-3,many,CASSLNRISGANVLTF,TGTGCCAGCAGCTTAAACAGGATCTCTGGGGCCAACGTCCTGACTTTC
-,TRBJ1-2,TRBV7-2,many,CASSYQGYTF,TGTGCCAGCAGCTACCAAGGCTACACCTTC
-,TRBJ1-4,TRBV29-1,-,CSVAGRANEKLFF,TGCAGCGTTGCAGGACGGGCGAATGAAAAACTGTTTTTT
-,TRBJ2-5,TRBV7-9,many,CASSFRTFETQYF,TGTGCCAGCAGCTTCCGTACGTTTGAGACCCAGTACTTC
TRBD1,TRBJ1-2,TRBV20-1,-,CSAMSGTGYGYTF,TGCAGTGCTATGTCCGGGACAGGGTATGGCTACACCTTC
TRBD2,TRBJ2-3,TRBV6-1,few,CASSGSSGSTDTQYF,TGTGCCAGCAGTGGGAGTAGCGGGAGCACAGATACGCAGTATTTT
-,TRBJ1-4,TRBV28,few,CASSPYRATNEKLFF,TGTGCCAGCAGTCCCTACAGGGCAACTAATGAAAAACTGTTTTTT
-,TRBJ2-3,TRBV20-1,many,CSAREGRGLSTDTQYF,TGCAGTGCTAGAGAAGGTCGAGGGTTGAGCACAGATACGCAGTATTTT
-,TRBJ1-1,TRBV2,many,CASSVGEAFF,TGTGCCAGCAGTGTTGGTGAAGCTTTCTTT
-,TRBJ2-7,TRBV12-3/TRBV12-4,many,CASRPHGVYEQYF,TGTGCCAGCAGACCTCACGGAGTGTACGAGCAGTACTTC
-,TRBJ2-2,TRBV2,many,CASSGDTGELFF,TGTGCCAGCAGTGGAGACACCGGGGAGCTGTTTTTT
TRBD2,TRBJ2-1,TRBV9,-,CASSVAPTGASGSSYNEQFF,TGTGCCAGCAGCGTAGCGCCAACCGGGGCTAGCGGGAGCTCCTACAATGAGCAGTTCTTC
-,TRBJ2-3,TRBV13,-,CASSSGVDTQYF,TGTGCCAGCAGCTCTGGAGTGGATACGCAGTATTTT
TRBD1,TRBJ1-5,TRBV12-3/TRBV12-4,few,CASSGSQGLGGHSNQPQHF,TGTGCCAGCAGTGGCTCCCAAGGGTTAGGGGGCCATAGCAATCAGCCCCAGCATTTT
-,TRBJ1-5,TRBV5-6,many,CASSLSPLESNQPQHF,TGTGCCAGCAGCTTGTCGCCCCTGGAAAGCAATCAGCCCCAGCATTTT
-,TRBJ2-5,TRBV6-2/TRBV6-3,few,CASSFWSSMPGETQYF,TGTGCCAGCAGTTTTTGGTCGTCCATGCCCGGGGAGACCCAGTACTTC
-,TRBJ1-2,TRBV6-2/TRBV6-3,few,CASSNSPGTGEGYTF,TGTGCCAGCAGTAACTCCCCCGGGACCGGAGAAGGCTACACCTTC
-,TRBJ2-6,TRBV13,-,CASSYTVGRELLSSGANVLTF,TGTGCCAGCAGCTACACCGTGGGTCGGGAGCTCCTCAGCTCTGGGGCCAACGTCCTGACTTTC
TRBD2,TRBJ2-1,TRBV12-3/TRBV12-4,many,CASSLSGGYNYEQFF,TGTGCCAGCAGTTTGTCGGGGGGATACAATTATGAGCAGTTCTTC
TRBD1,TRBJ1-4,TRBV2,many,CASKRTGAPEKLFF,TGTGCCAGCAAGAGGACAGGAGCTCCCGAAAAACTGTTTTTT
-,TRBJ1-4,TRBV5-4,-,CASSLGRGNEKLFF,TGTGCCAGCAGCTTGGGTCGGGGCAATGAAAAACTGTTTTTT
-,TRBJ2-6,TRBV6-4,few,CASSDGARAGANVLTF,TGTGCCAGCAGTGACGGGGCTAGAGCTGGGGCCAACGTCCTGACTTTC
TRBD2,TRBJ2-1,TRBV20-1,many,CSARDPAGAYEQFF,TGCAGTGCTAGAGATCCAGCGGGAGCGTATGAGCAGTTCTTC
-,TRBJ2-1,TRBV7-9,few,CASSFKSDEQFF,TGTGCCAGCAGCTTTAAATCAGATGAGCAGTTCTTC
TRBD2,TRBJ2-7,TRBV27,-,CASSPERREDSYEQYF,TGTGCCAGCAGTCCCGAGCGGCGGGAGGACTCCTACGAGCAGTACTTC
-,TRBJ1-3,TRBV6-1,few,CASSRDVSSGNTIYF,TGTGCCAGCAGCCGGGACGTTAGCTCTGGAAACACCATATATTTT